This TCR beta chain was identified in a study of a mutant IDH1 vaccine in newly diagnosed glioma. Time point denoted: baseline, week 1 (first vaccination visit). Sample treatment: pre-vaccination baseline after standard-of-care therapy. This table comes from immunoSEQ multiplex PCR, and its TCRdb copy is limited to in-frame clones, with some not included. This sample yields about 27,000 clones, of which 93% are seen a single time; about 1.2% belongs to the top ten. In germline, CDR1 is GTSNPN, CDR2 SVGIG (reference sequence). V gave up 8 bases and J gave up 4 bases, with 15 bases separating them. The CDR3 contains 13 residues.

This chain links TRBV30 with TRBJ1-3; D is undetermined. The receptor was isolated from a man aged 35 to 55 with glioma. The sequences come from PBMCs, collected from a glioma patient treated with radiotherapy, temozolomide or both. The CDR3 nucleotides read TGTGCCGGGCCGGGCGCGGGAGGAAACACCATATATTTT. Its translation is CAGPGAGGNTIYF.